These 3 T cell receptor beta chains were sequenced from one sample in a study of blood T cell repertoires in COVID-19. Libraries were prepared by immunoSEQ multiplex PCR; TCRdb keeps only in-frame clonotypes and omits some of them. The sample contains fewer than 350,000 clones, roughly nine tenths of which appear only once. Sequenced: peripheral blood. These receptor sequences come from a woman in her thirties with COVID-19, enrolled during active disease.

This sequence joins TRBV5-1 and TRBJ2-1; D possibly corresponds to TRBD2 (6 bases). Per the germline V gene, CDR1 is SGHRS and CDR2 is YFSETQ. The ends were cut back, 3 bases at V and 0 bases at J, with 10 bases in the middle. The CDR3 has 15 amino acids. The CDR3 sequence: CASSSGGTSYNEQFF. The CDR3, as DNA: TGCGCCAGCAGCTCCGGGGGAACCTCCTACAATGAGCAGTTCTTC.

V usage is TRBV19 and J usage is TRBJ2-1; tentatively, D is TRBD2 (6 bases). This CDR3 is built from 16 residues. CDR1 is LNHDA, CDR2 SQIVND, per germline (reference sequence). V was pared by 3 bases and J by 2 bases, with 14 bases between. CDR3 region: CASSIRGGNPYNEQFF. CDR3 DNA: TGTGCCAGTAGTATTCGAGGAGGGAACCCCTACAATGAGCAGTTCTTC. Supplemented by reference TRBV19 and TRBJ2-1, the full variable domain reads DGGITQSPKYLFRKEGQNVTLSCEQNLNHDAMYWYRQDPGQGLRLIYYSQIVNDFQKGDIAEGYSVSREKKESFPLTVTSAQKNPTAFYLCASSIRGGNPYNEQFFGPGTRLTVL.

The chain couples TRBV5-1 to TRBJ2-3; 8 bases fit TRBD2. CDR3 length: 20 amino acids. Germline loops: CDR1 SGHRS, CDR2 YFSETQ. Trimming cost V 5 bases and J 2 bases; bases outside gene matches: 22. CDR3 protein: CASSFDQSGSGTRDTDTQYF. The CDR3 bases are TGCGCCAGCAGTTTCGACCAGTCAGGCTCCGGGACTAGAGACACAGATACGCAGTATTTT.